Listed below are T cell receptor beta chains from one sample, sequenced in a study of radiotherapy plus CTLA-4 blockade in lung cancer. TCRdb's table, derived via immunoSEQ multiplex PCR, lists solely in-frame clones and lacks some. The sample lists roughly 66,000 clones; roughly four fifths were seen once. The sample was peripheral blood, taken from a patient treated with radiotherapy plus ipilimumab. The receptors stem from a human donor with non-small cell lung cancer who had a partial response to radiotherapy plus ipilimumab. Each CDR3 is given with its conserved first and last residue. The D gene is left open where the match is weak. Size is stated for part of the rows, as once, few or many counts, or as a class when the clone is expanded.

CDR3 DNA,CDR3 protein,clone size,D gene,J gene,V gene
TGTGCCAGCAGCTTGAACGGGAGAATTGAGGAGACCCAGTACTTC,CASSLNGRIEETQYF,.,.,TRBJ2-5,TRBV5-4
TGCGCCAGCAGCTTGGTTGGGCGGGAGGGCCGGGAGACCCAGTACTTC,CASSLVGREGRETQYF,once,TRBD2,TRBJ2-5,TRBV5-1
TGTGCCAGCAGCGTAAGGCTAGCGGGAGTGATGGGTGAGCAGTTCTTC,CASSVRLAGVMGEQFF,.,TRBD2,TRBJ2-1,TRBV9
TGTGCCAGCAGCCCTGGTCGGGAAGGCGTTCAGTACTTC,CASSPGREGVQYF,.,.,TRBJ2-4,TRBV7-2
TGTGCCAGCAGCCGTTCCCTTGGACAGGGCTACGAGCAGTACTTC,CASSRSLGQGYEQYF,.,TRBD1,TRBJ2-7,TRBV5-4
TGTGCCAGCAGCTTAGAGACGGGAGGAGGTACCGGGGAGCTGTTTTTT,CASSLETGGGTGELFF,.,TRBD2,TRBJ2-2,TRBV11-2
TGCGCCAGCAGCGAAACAGGGTTGACTGAAGCTTTCTTT,CASSETGLTEAFF,.,.,TRBJ1-1,TRBV5-1
TGCAGCGTAGGGGTCAACTACAATGAGCAGTTCTTC,CSVGVNYNEQFF,.,.,TRBJ2-1,TRBV29-1
TGTGCCAGCAGTGAAGGGCACGCCGACCAAGAGACCCAGTACTTC,CASSEGHADQETQYF,once,.,TRBJ2-5,TRBV2
TGTGCCAGCAGCTTCCGCTGGACTAGCGAAAGGAATGAGCAGTTCTTC,CASSFRWTSERNEQFF,.,TRBD2,TRBJ2-1,TRBV5-8
TGTGCCAGCAGCAAACCGACAGGGAGCGGGAACATTCAGTACTTC,CASSKPTGSGNIQYF,.,.,TRBJ2-4,TRBV21-1
TGTGCCAGTAATAATAGCGGGAGGTCCTGCTACGAGCAGTACTTC,CASNNSGRSCYEQYF,.,TRBD2,TRBJ2-7,TRBV19
TGCGCCAGCCGCGGAGGGGGCGAAGGTCAGCCCCAGCATTTT,CASRGGGEGQPQHF,.,TRBD1,TRBJ1-5,TRBV5-1
TGTGCCAGCAGTCGACTAGCGGGAGAGGGCTACGAGCAGTACTTC,CASSRLAGEGYEQYF,.,TRBD2,TRBJ2-7,TRBV6-5
TGCAGCGCAGGGTCTTGGACTAATGAAAAACTGTTTTTT,CSAGSWTNEKLFF,.,.,TRBJ1-4,TRBV29-1
TGTGCCAGCAGGGACAGGGGCTACGAGCAGTACTTC,CASRDRGYEQYF,.,TRBD1,TRBJ2-7,TRBV2
TGTGCCAGCAGCCTGGGGGGGGGCAATCAGCCCCAGCATTTT,CASSLGGGNQPQHF,.,.,TRBJ1-5,TRBV9
TGTGCCAGCAGCTTCGACAGGGTTCATCAGCCCCAGCATTTT,CASSFDRVHQPQHF,few,TRBD1,TRBJ1-5,TRBV7-2
TGCGCCAGCAGCTTGTACGCGTCGGATTCACCCCTCCACTTT,CASSLYASDSPLHF,.,.,TRBJ1-6,TRBV5-1
TGCGCCAGCAGCTCCGGGACAGGGGGATTTCGAGAGACCCAGTACTTC,CASSSGTGGFRETQYF,.,TRBD1,TRBJ2-5,TRBV5-1
TGTGCCAGCAGCTCGGAAGGGGATTCACCCCTCCACTTT,CASSSEGDSPLHF,.,.,TRBJ1-6,TRBV7-9
TGTGCCAGCAGTTACCGAGTTCACACTGAAGCTTTCTTT,CASSYRVHTEAFF,.,.,TRBJ1-1,TRBV6-5
TGCGCCAGCAGCTTGACGGGGGAAGGAAACACCATATATTTT,CASSLTGEGNTIYF,once,.,TRBJ1-3,TRBV5-1
TGTGCCAGCAGCCCCAGCCCCGACAGGGAGCAGCAGTTCTTC,CASSPSPDREQQFF,.,TRBD1,TRBJ2-1,TRBV9
TGTGCCAGCAGTTTACTCGGGGGGGGCCACGAGCAGTACTTC,CASSLLGGGHEQYF,.,TRBD2,TRBJ2-7,TRBV27
TGTGCCAGCAGCTCGACAGAATACGAGCAGTACTTC,CASSSTEYEQYF,.,.,TRBJ2-7,TRBV11-2
TGTGCCAGCAGCACGCCGGGACAGGGGGCCTACGAGCAGTACTTC,CASSTPGQGAYEQYF,.,TRBD1,TRBJ2-7,TRBV7-9
TGCGCCAGCAGCCAAGGGACTAGCGGGAGTGGAGAGACCCAGTACTTC,CASSQGTSGSGETQYF,.,TRBD2,TRBJ2-5,TRBV4-1
TGTGCCAGCAGCTTATCGGTCAGGGCTGGGGCCAACGTCCTGACTTTC,CASSLSVRAGANVLTF,.,.,TRBJ2-6,TRBV7-3
TGTGCCAGCAGTGAAGCTGGGGCCAGGCGTGCTGAAGCTTTCTTT,CASSEAGARRAEAFF,.,.,TRBJ1-1,TRBV2
TGTGCCAGCAGCCCCCAGCGCGCGGAGGGGAATGAGCAGTTCTTC,CASSPQRAEGNEQFF,once,.,TRBJ2-1,TRBV11-3
TGTGCCATCACCAGACAGCCACAAGAGACCCAGTACTTC,CAITRQPQETQYF,.,.,TRBJ2-5,TRBV10-3
TGTGCCAGCAGCCACCAGACTAGCGGGAGGTGGACAGATACGCAGTATTTT,CASSHQTSGRWTDTQYF,once,TRBD2,TRBJ2-3,TRBV7-9
TGTGCCAGCAGAGATGGGACAGCCGTCTATGGCTACACCTTC,CASRDGTAVYGYTF,.,TRBD1,TRBJ1-2,TRBV28
TGTGCCAGCTCCGACTCCCGAAGGGGATGGAGTCAGCCCCAGCATTTT,CASSDSRRGWSQPQHF,.,.,TRBJ1-5,TRBV18
TGTGCCATCAGTGAGTCGGGAGGGGCCCGGTCGGAGACCCAGTACTTC,CAISESGGARSETQYF,.,TRBD2,TRBJ2-5,TRBV10-3
TGTGCCAGCAGTTACTCGAGGGATAACACTGAAGCTTTCTTT,CASSYSRDNTEAFF,.,.,TRBJ1-1,TRBV6-5
TGTGCCAGCAGTTTTTCCAGAAACACTGAAGCTTTCTTT,CASSFSRNTEAFF,.,.,TRBJ1-1,TRBV28
TGTGCCAGCAGCCCCAGGGGGCGCTGGCAAGAGACCCAGTACTTC,CASSPRGRWQETQYF,.,TRBD1,TRBJ2-5,TRBV5-4
TGTGCCAGCACCCGACTAGCGGGATTCAATGAGCAGTTCTTC,CASTRLAGFNEQFF,.,TRBD2,TRBJ2-1,TRBV11-2
TGTGCCAGCAGTAAACCCCAAGGAGGAGATGAGTACGAGCAGTACTTC,CASSKPQGGDEYEQYF,.,.,TRBJ2-7,TRBV2
TGTGCCAGCAGTCCCGGCGGGGGGGAACTACGGGGGCAGTACTTC,CASSPGGGELRGQYF,.,TRBD2,TRBJ2-7,TRBV7-2